These T cell receptor beta chains were read from a single sample in a study of PD-L1 blockade in urothelial cancer. The table came from immunoSEQ multiplex PCR; TCRdb's copy has only in-frame clones and leaves some out. The table includes 130,000 or so clones, 65% to 85% detected once. This specimen was PBMCs, taken around atezolizumab (anti-PD-L1) treatment. These receptors were collected from a man in his forties or fifties with urothelial cancer. CDR3s include the opening cysteine and the closing phenylalanine or tryptophan. Fields, in order: clone size, V gene, J gene, CDR3 protein. Size is stated for part of the rows, as once, few or many counts, or as a class when the clone is expanded.

clone_size: once
v_call: TRBV5-1
j_call: TRBJ2-3
cdr3_aa: CASSLEQGRQYF

clone_size: -
v_call: TRBV11-2
j_call: TRBJ2-3
cdr3_aa: CASSYPGGSSTDTQYF

clone_size: -
v_call: TRBV4-2
j_call: TRBJ2-2
cdr3_aa: CASSQAGTGNTGELFF

clone_size: -
v_call: TRBV6-1
j_call: TRBJ1-2
cdr3_aa: CASSESAELNYGYTF

clone_size: -
v_call: TRBV30
j_call: TRBJ2-5
cdr3_aa: CARASGLGSVRETQYF

clone_size: -
v_call: TRBV7-6
j_call: TRBJ2-1
cdr3_aa: CASSPIGTGSYNEQFF

clone_size: once
v_call: TRBV6-1
j_call: TRBJ1-1
cdr3_aa: CASRQSGNGYTEAFF

clone_size: once
v_call: TRBV5-1
j_call: TRBJ1-1
cdr3_aa: CASSLVAGGTEAFF

clone_size: -
v_call: TRBV5-4
j_call: TRBJ2-5
cdr3_aa: CASSHQETQYF

clone_size: -
v_call: TRBV15
j_call: TRBJ1-6
cdr3_aa: CATSSRAGGSPLHF

clone_size: -
v_call: TRBV19
j_call: TRBJ2-5
cdr3_aa: CASSRLAEETQYF

clone_size: -
v_call: TRBV6-5
j_call: TRBJ2-6
cdr3_aa: CASSYIGGGANVLTF

clone_size: -
v_call: TRBV7-9
j_call: TRBJ1-5
cdr3_aa: CASSLGTLSNQPQHF

clone_size: -
v_call: TRBV6-5
j_call: TRBJ1-1
cdr3_aa: CASSYGVGGLSTEAFF

clone_size: -
v_call: TRBV9
j_call: TRBJ2-2
cdr3_aa: CASSAGTSRNTGELFF

clone_size: -
v_call: TRBV28
j_call: TRBJ2-3
cdr3_aa: CASSSPRPPSGRGDTQYF

clone_size: -
v_call: TRBV4-1
j_call: TRBJ2-1
cdr3_aa: CASSRTVNEQFF

clone_size: -
v_call: TRBV7-8
j_call: TRBJ2-3
cdr3_aa: CASSTRLAGVTQDTQYF

clone_size: -
v_call: TRBV7-9
j_call: TRBJ2-7
cdr3_aa: CASSFGTGVYEQYF

clone_size: -
v_call: TRBV6-6
j_call: TRBJ1-2
cdr3_aa: CASSPDSRGYTF

clone_size: few
v_call: TRBV11-2
j_call: TRBJ2-7
cdr3_aa: CASSPSYEQYF

clone_size: -
v_call: TRBV7-9
j_call: TRBJ2-7
cdr3_aa: CASVQQGARYEQYF

clone_size: once
v_call: TRBV5-1
j_call: TRBJ2-7
cdr3_aa: CASTQGSNPYEQYF

clone_size: -
v_call: TRBV9
j_call: TRBJ2-2
cdr3_aa: CASSVMSTGELFF

clone_size: -
v_call: TRBV28
j_call: TRBJ1-1
cdr3_aa: CASMRVNTEAFF

clone_size: -
v_call: TRBV29-1
j_call: TRBJ2-5
cdr3_aa: CSVTWTLAGVVETQYF

clone_size: -
v_call: TRBV25-1
j_call: TRBJ1-1
cdr3_aa: CASSEQGRGYTEAFF

clone_size: once
v_call: TRBV2
j_call: TRBJ2-7
cdr3_aa: CASSSGVSYEQYF

clone_size: -
v_call: TRBV4-1
j_call: TRBJ2-1
cdr3_aa: CASQGLAGGRSHNEQFF

clone_size: few
v_call: TRBV19
j_call: TRBJ1-5
cdr3_aa: CASRRGRERDQPQHF

clone_size: -
v_call: TRBV2
j_call: TRBJ2-1
cdr3_aa: CASSATSVLEQFF

clone_size: -
v_call: TRBV28
j_call: TRBJ2-7
cdr3_aa: CASSPRLGRVFYF

clone_size: -
v_call: TRBV5-4
j_call: TRBJ2-1
cdr3_aa: CASSPSRGRAYNEQFF

clone_size: -
v_call: TRBV27
j_call: TRBJ2-1
cdr3_aa: CASGGLAADNEQFF

clone_size: -
v_call: TRBV28
j_call: TRBJ2-5
cdr3_aa: CASSRSGQGRETQYF

clone_size: once
v_call: TRBV6-1
j_call: TRBJ2-3
cdr3_aa: CASSVLVMPTDTQYF

clone_size: -
v_call: TRBV28
j_call: TRBJ1-1
cdr3_aa: CASSLPENMGHTEAFF

clone_size: -
v_call: TRBV5-5
j_call: TRBJ1-5
cdr3_aa: CASSPGSPPQPQHF